These 17 T cell receptor beta chains were all obtained from the same sample, sequenced in a study of T cells in Graves' hyperthyroidism and ophthalmopathy (dated 2019 in TCRdb). Library preparation used multiplex PCR. Sequenced on an Illumina HiSeq 2000. The TCR beta CDR3 regions were amplified from the RNA transcripts. For the first round of RT-PCR on the TCR CDR3, the HTBI primer set was used together with the Qiagen OneStep RT-PCR kit. The public reads were reanalyzed by TCRdb: fastp trimming at Q25, MiXCR alignment, in-frame beta chains only. Under each unique CDR3 protein, matching rows form one entry showing the most common genes and DNA. In all, the sample holds 360,000 or so distinct CDR3 sequences, and approximately 18% of those were seen once. About 14% of the sample belongs to the ten largest clones. The sequenced sample was blood. The receptor source for this set is a woman in her thirties or forties with Graves' ophthalmopathy.

In its sample, this clonotype was seen many times. The rearrangement joins TRBV7-6 to TRBJ2-7, with TRBD2 matching over 9 bases. Germline V gene lookup returns CDR1 SGHVS and CDR2 FNYEAQ. Trimming removed 1 base from V and 0 bases from J; junction bases left unmatched: 10. The CDR3 spans 18 residues. Here the CDR3 reads CASSLGSASGALSYEQYF. CDR3 in DNA: TGTGCCAGCAGCTTAGGATCGGCTAGCGGGGCGCTCTCCTACGAGCAGTACTTC. Together with reference TRBV7-6 and TRBJ2-7, the CDR3 gives the full variable domain: GAGVSQSPRYKVTKRGQDVALRCDPISGHVSLYWYRQALGQGPEFLTYFNYEAQQDKSGLPNDRFSAERPEGSISTLTIQRTEQRDSAMYRCASSLGSASGALSYEQYFGPGTRLTVT.

At least ten counts were recorded for this clonotype. This chain links TRBV29-1 with TRBJ1-5; 8 bases map to TRBD1. Germline-derived CDR1 and CDR2 are SQVTM and ANQGSEA. This CDR3 has 15 residues. V lost 2 bases, J lost 2 bases, and 5 bases stayed unmatched. CDR3 DNA sequence: TGCAGCGTTGAACTACAGGGGGGGGGCAATCAGCCCCAGCATTTT. Protein: CSVELQGGGNQPQHF.

This clonotype was seen more than once but under ten times. The chain is built from TRBV12-3 or TRBV12-4 and TRBJ2-5; D is unresolved. V was clipped by 1 base and J by 1 base, with 10 bases between them. CDR3 size: 15 residues. CDR3 in amino acids: CASSLGTAPQETQYF. CDR3 nucleotide sequence: TGTGCCAGCAGTTTAGGGACCGCTCCCCAAGAGACCCAGTACTTC.

There are many counts of this clonotype. The genes are TRBV28 and TRBJ2-7, with D perhaps TRBD1 (5 bases). V gave up 8 bases and J gave up 4 bases, with 21 bases separating them. CDR1 and CDR2 (germline): MDHEN, SYDVKM. The CDR3 runs 15 residues. The CDR3 protein is CASPTLVKDIYEQYF. CDR3 bases: TGTGCCAGCCCCACCCTGGTGAAGGACATATACGAGCAGTACTTC.

This clonotype was seen at least ten times. V gene TRBV7-4 combines with J gene TRBJ1-1; 9 nucleotides match TRBD1. The CDR3 spans 20 residues. Per germline, CDR1 SGHVT and CDR2 SQSDAQ. Losses at the gene ends were 2 bases for V and 7 bases for J; bases not matched to a gene: 23. The DNA for the CDR3 is TGTGCCAGCAGCTTATGGCGGGGTGCGGGGACAGGGTTGGACCAGTATGAAGCTTTCTTT. Its protein product is CASSLWRGAGTGLDQYEAFF.

The genes are TRBV19 and TRBJ2-7; D might be TRBD2 (6 bases). The germline V gene has CDR1 LNHDA and CDR2 SQIVND (reference sequence). CDR3 length: 14 residues. Trimming pared 2 bases from V and 0 bases from J, leaving 8 bases between. DNA of the CDR3: TGTGCCAGTAGTATATTCGGGAGCTCCTACGAGCAGTACTTC. It is translated as CASSIFGSSYEQYF.

The table lists this clonotype with a few counts. The V and J genes are TRBV10-3 and TRBJ1-2; TRBD1 might be the D (6 bases). There are 12 residues in the CDR3. The V gene lost 4 bases and the J gene lost 3 bases, with 6 bases spanning the gap. The germline CDR1 and CDR2 sequences are ENHRY and SYGVKD. The CDR3 spells CAISAGDYGYTF. Written as DNA, the CDR3 is TGTGCCATCAGTGCAGGGGACTATGGCTACACCTTC.

The chain carries TRBV12-3 or TRBV12-4 and TRBJ2-7, with D perhaps TRBD1 (5 bases). The germline V and J ends were trimmed by 6 bases and 3 bases, with 9 bases remaining between them. CDR3 length: 12 amino acids. The CDR3 loop is CASRAGNYEQYF. The CDR3 nucleotides are TGTGCCAGCAGAGCAGGGAACTACGAGCAGTACTTC.

This clonotype was picked up many times. J is TRBJ2-7 and V is TRBV6-5, with 8 bases fitting TRBD1. This CDR3 has 13 residues. With V trimmed by 5 bases and J by 4 bases, 4 bases remained unmatched. Looked up from germline, CDR1 is MNHEY and CDR2 is SVGAGI. The CDR3: CASSQGAIYEQYF. Written as DNA, the CDR3 is TGTGCCAGCAGTCAGGGGGCGATTTACGAGCAGTACTTC.

Remarks on this clonotype: At one boundary the junction diverges from the germline segment, which might be a read error. This chain joins TRBV28 and TRBJ2-6; D perhaps matches TRBD1 (6 bases). Germline-derived CDR1 and CDR2 are MDHEN and SYDVKM. This CDR3 has 15 residues. The CDR3 sequence: CASRGAQAGANVLAF. The CDR3 DNA reads TGTGCCAGCAGGGGGGCGCAAGCTGGGGCCAACGTCCTGGCTTTC.

This clonotype was recorded at least ten times. This chain joins TRBV11-2 and TRBJ1-1; D remains unclear. The CDR3 totals 15 residues. CDR1 is SGHAT, CDR2 FQNNGV, per germline. Trimming pared 0 bases from V and 0 bases from J, leaving 8 bases between. The DNA of the CDR3 is TGTGCCAGCAGCTTAGATGGTAGGTTGAACACTGAAGCTTTCTTT. It translates to CASSLDGRLNTEAFF. Complete variable domain (other parts from reference TRBV11-2 and TRBJ1-1): EAGVAQSPRYKIIEKRQSVAFWCNPISGHATLYWYQQILGQGPKLLIQFQNNGVVDDSQLPKDRFSAERLKGVDSTLKIQPAKLEDSAVYLCASSLDGRLNTEAFFGQGTRLTVV.

This clonotype has a count of ten or more. The J gene is TRBJ1-1, the V gene TRBV6-5; the D gene is possibly TRBD1 (5 bases). The germline CDR1 and CDR2 sequences are MNHEY and SVGAGI. V shed 5 bases and J shed 4 bases, with 14 bases lying between them. The CDR3 is made up of 14 amino acids. CDR3 residues: CASSPRAGPTEAFF. The CDR3 DNA sequence: TGTGCCAGCAGTCCACGTGCGGGGCCCACTGAAGCTTTCTTT.

The chain combines TRBV12-3 or TRBV12-4 with TRBJ1-1; D uncertain. There are 14 residues in the CDR3. The V end lost 5 bases, the J end lost 1 base, and 11 bases lay between the germline ends. Written as DNA, the CDR3 is TGTGCCAGCAGTCCTCCCAATACGAACACTGAAGCTTTCTTT. Translating it yields CASSPPNTNTEAFF.

This clonotype was recorded at least ten times. The chain employs TRBV20-1 and TRBJ1-1; unclear D gene. CDR1 and CDR2 (germline): DFQATT, SNEGSKA (reference sequence). The CDR3 runs 11 residues. Trimming took 3 bases from V and 4 from J, leaving 6 bases between them. The CDR3 spells CSASIATEAFF. CDR3 sequence (DNA): TGCAGTGCTAGCATAGCCACTGAAGCTTTCTTT.

This chain links TRBV11-2 with TRBJ2-7, with 8 bases matching TRBD2. Germline loops: CDR1 SGHAT, CDR2 FQNNGV. The CDR3 is 15 amino acids. Unmatched junction bases numbered 9, after V lost 5 bases and J lost 3 bases. CDR3 loop: CASSPAGLAGYEQYF. CDR3 coding DNA: TGTGCCAGCAGCCCGGCCGGGCTAGCGGGCTACGAGCAGTACTTC. The variable domain in full, completed from reference TRBV11-2 and TRBJ2-7, reads EAGVAQSPRYKIIEKRQSVAFWCNPISGHATLYWYQQILGQGPKLLIQFQNNGVVDDSQLPKDRFSAERLKGVDSTLKIQPAKLEDSAVYLCASSPAGLAGYEQYFGPGTRLTVT.

The sample holds one count of this clonotype. The chain carries TRBV27 and TRBJ2-7, with a possible D match to TRBD2 (6 bases). This CDR3 has 14 residues. The ends were cut back, 6 bases at V and 7 bases at J, with 19 bases in the middle. Per germline, CDR1 MNHEY and CDR2 SMNVEV (reference sequence). Here the CDR3 DNA reads TGTGCCAGCAGCCGAAGGGCGGGACTCGGGGAGCAGTACTTC. Protein sequence: CASSRRAGLGEQYF.

This clonotype has just a few counts. The chain combines TRBV27 with TRBJ2-6; D remains ambiguous. V was pared by 4 bases and J by 2 bases, with 6 bases between. Per germline, CDR1 MNHEY and CDR2 SMNVEV (reference sequence). The CDR3 runs 14 residues. CDR3 residues: CASSSPAGANVLTF. In DNA form, the CDR3 reads TGTGCCAGCAGTTCACCAGCTGGGGCCAACGTCCTGACTTTC.